This TCR beta chain was captured in a study of blood T cell repertoires in COVID-19. Study as a whole: The cDNA or gDNA used as material had been derived from T cells, B-cell-depleted T cells, or PBMCs.

This clone has a handful of counts. Germline CDR1 MNHEY, CDR2 SVGAGI. The V end lost 5 bases, the J end lost 2 bases, and 13 bases lay between the germline ends. This CDR3 is built from 14 residues. Data came from immunoSEQ multiplex PCR; TCRdb stores just in-frame clones and leaves some out. The table has 50,000 to 70,000 clones, roughly two thirds seen once. Study members were between about 18 and 95 years old and lived in 24 US regions. Source material: PBMCs or T cells enriched from blood (not recorded which). This clonotype was obtained from a woman aged 55 to 70 who had been exposed to COVID-19. The V gene is TRBV6-5, the J gene TRBJ2-7, with TRBD2 as a possible D gene (6 bases). CDR3 coding DNA: TGTGCCAGCAGTAAACCGGGGGACCCCTACGAGCAGTACTTC. Its protein product is CASSKPGDPYEQYF.